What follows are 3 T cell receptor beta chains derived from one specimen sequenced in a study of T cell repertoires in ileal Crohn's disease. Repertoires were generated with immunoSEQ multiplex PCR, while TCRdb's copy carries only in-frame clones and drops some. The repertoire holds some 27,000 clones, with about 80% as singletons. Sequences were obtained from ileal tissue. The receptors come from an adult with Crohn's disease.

CDR3: CAISENRDYHEQYF. CDR3 DNA sequence: TGTGCCATCAGTGAGAACCGGGACTATCACGAGCAGTACTTC. The genes are TRBV10-3 and TRBJ2-7; TRBD2 matches at 7 bases. Germline CDR1 is ENHRY and CDR2 is SYGVKD. The CDR3 runs 14 residues. With V trimmed by 2 bases and J by 5 bases, 6 bases remained unmatched.

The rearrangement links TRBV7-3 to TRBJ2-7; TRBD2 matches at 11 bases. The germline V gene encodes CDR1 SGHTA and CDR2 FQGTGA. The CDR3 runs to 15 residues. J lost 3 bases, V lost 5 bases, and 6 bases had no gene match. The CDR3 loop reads CASSVYGTSGYEQYF. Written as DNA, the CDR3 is TGTGCCAGCAGCGTATACGGGACTAGCGGCTACGAGCAGTACTTC.

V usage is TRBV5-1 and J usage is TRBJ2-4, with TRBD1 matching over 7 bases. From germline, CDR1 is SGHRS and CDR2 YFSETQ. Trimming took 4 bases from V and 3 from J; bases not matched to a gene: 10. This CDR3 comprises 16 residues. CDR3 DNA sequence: TGCGCCAGCAGCCGAGGGGGACAGAACAACAAAAACATTCAGTACTTC. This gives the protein CASSRGGQNNKNIQYF. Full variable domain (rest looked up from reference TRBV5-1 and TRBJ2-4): KAGVTQTPRYLIKTRGQQVTLSCSPISGHRSVSWYQQTPGQGLQFLFEYFSETQRNKGNFPGRFSGRQFSNSRSEMNVSTLELGDSALYLCASSRGGQNNKNIQYFGAGTRLSVL.